Following are 19 T cell receptor beta chains from one sample sequenced in a study of blood T cells in healthy people across ages (dated by TCRdb to between 2015 and 2016). The receptor library was made with 5' RACE. The instrument given in TCRdb is Illumina HiSeq 2500. The second PCR ran for about 6 to 11 cycles and used a J-beta primer mix along with a sample-barcoded 5' primer. TCRdb trimmed the raw reads at Q25, called clones with MiXCR and kept productive beta chains. Rows merge per CDR3 protein into single entries with the most common DNA and genes. Present in this sample are 550,000 to 800,000 distinct CDR3 sequences, about 30% of which were seen just once. The top ten constitute approximately 15% of the sample. Specimen: blood. All receptors come from a woman over 75 in good health. Donor details come from another sample of the same person, matched by shared clones.

The sample holds many counts of this clonotype. V usage is TRBV7-8 and J usage is TRBJ2-1; 12 nucleotides align to TRBD1. V gave up 0 bases and J gave up 10 bases; unmatched junction bases: 4. Germline-derived CDR1 and CDR2 are SGHVS and FQNEAQ. The CDR3 has 15 amino acids. In DNA, the CDR3 is TGTGCCAGCAGCTTAGCGGGACAGGGGGCGAGGGAGCAGTTCTTC. This codes for CASSLAGQGAREQFF.

As to this clonotype: A much larger clonotype is one base distant, so this may be a read error. The chain employs TRBV6-5 and TRBJ2-4, with D perhaps matching TRBD1 (5 bases). The end of the DNA is better explained by TRBJ2-5, so the J call may be wrong. Germline CDR1 MNHEY, CDR2 SVGAGI. The CDR3 has 17 residues. Written as DNA, the CDR3 is TGTGCCAGCAGTTACTCGATAGACCCGGTCCTCAGGGTGACCCAGTACTTC. Amino acids: CASSYSIDPVLRVTQYF.

This clonotype was recorded many times. The V and J genes are TRBV7-2 and TRBJ1-1; no firm D call. Trimming shortened V by 2 bases and J by 0 bases, and 19 bases separated the two germline ends. Germline V gives CDR1 SGHTA, CDR2 FQGNSA. The CDR3 is made up of 18 amino acids. The DNA of the CDR3 is TGTGCCAGCAGCTTACTAATCGGAGACCTTATGCTGAACACTGAAGCTTTCTTT. It translates to CASSLLIGDLMLNTEAFF.

In this sample, this clonotype turned up a few times. V is TRBV2 and J is TRBJ1-5; 7 bases match TRBD1. The ends lost 2 bases at V and 11 bases at J; junction bases unmatched: 6. Germline assignment: CDR1 SNHLY and CDR2 FYNNEI. The CDR3 is 13 amino acids. CDR3 DNA: TGTGCCAGCAGTGAACAGGGGGAATTGGCCCAGCATTTT. Translation gives CASSEQGELAQHF.

This clonotype was recorded a few times. V is TRBV6-5 and J is TRBJ1-1, with a tentative D call TRBD1 (6 bases). Germline CDR1 is MNHEY and CDR2 is SVGAGI. The germline V and J ends were trimmed by 5 bases and 4 bases, with 14 bases remaining between them. The CDR3 totals 14 residues. The CDR3 reads CASSNYEGGTEAFF. CDR3 in DNA: TGTGCCAGCAGTAATTATGAGGGGGGCACTGAAGCTTTCTTT.

This clonotype was picked up many times. The chain carries TRBV20-1 and TRBJ1-2; D is undetermined. Germline lookup yields CDR1 DFQATT and CDR2 SNEGSKA (reference sequence). Trimming removed 5 bases from V and 0 bases from J, with 7 bases in between. The CDR3 spans 12 residues. CDR3 bases: TGCAGTGCTGCAGTAGCTAACTATGGCTACACCTTC. Protein: CSAAVANYGYTF.

Many counts were recorded for this clonotype. The gene calls are TRBV12-3 or TRBV12-4 and TRBJ1-1; D not certain. The ends were cut back, 4 bases at V and 5 bases at J, with 17 bases in the middle. The CDR3 consists of 15 residues. CDR3 amino acids: CASSSALDLGTEAFF. Here the CDR3 DNA reads TGTGCCAGCAGTTCTGCCCTCGACTTAGGGACTGAAGCTTTCTTT.

At least ten counts were recorded for this clonotype. This chain connects TRBV12-3 or TRBV12-4 to TRBJ1-4, with 9 positions matching TRBD1. The J segment lost 7 bases and the V segment lost 0 bases, leaving 6 bases of the junction unmatched. This CDR3 spans 16 amino acids. The CDR3 loop is CASSLAGTGMGEKLFF. The CDR3 nucleotides read TGTGCCAGCAGTTTAGCCGGGACAGGGATGGGTGAAAAACTGTTTTTT.

The sample holds a few counts of this clonotype. The chain uses TRBV20-1 and TRBJ2-1; no definite D call. Trimming pared 0 bases from V and 13 bases from J, leaving 25 bases between. Germline loops: CDR1 DFQATT, CDR2 SNEGSKA (reference sequence). The CDR3 sequence is 16 residues long. DNA for the CDR3: TGCAGTGCTAGAGATGGTCGTATTTTAGCAGACGCGACCCAGTTCTTC. Its translation is CSARDGRILADATQFF.

This clonotype has at least ten counts. V usage is TRBV6-5 and J usage is TRBJ2-7; D may be TRBD2 (7 bases). Trimming left V 7 bases short and J 0 bases short, with 16 bases between. The CDR3 runs 15 residues. CDR1 and CDR2 from the germline V gene are MNHEY and SVGAGI. The CDR3 reads CASIPRGGASYEQYF. As DNA, the CDR3 is TGTGCCAGCATTCCGAGGGGGGGGGCCTCCTACGAGCAGTACTTC.

Note on this clonotype: Possible read error: a much larger clone is one base away. This chain links TRBV4-2 with TRBJ1-4; 7 bases map to TRBD1. The germline gives CDR1 LGHNA, CDR2 YNFKEQ. The V segment lost 4 bases and the J segment 4 bases; nucleotides outside the gene matches: 9. This CDR3 has 16 residues. CDR3 coding DNA: TGTGCCAGCAGCCGAGCCGGGGGACAGATTAATGAAAAACTGTTTTTT. Amino acids: CASSRAGGQINEKLFF.

The rearrangement uses TRBV7-2 and TRBJ2-5; D uncertain. Germline CDR1 and CDR2: SGHTA and FQGNSA. CDR3 length: 12 amino acids. Trimming removed 5 bases from V and 10 bases from J, with 14 bases in between. This CDR3 is CASSLPWGGQYF. DNA for the CDR3: TGTGCCAGCAGCCTACCATGGGGTGGCCAGTACTTC.

The genes are TRBV30 and TRBJ2-5, with a possible D match to TRBD1 (5 bases). This CDR3 comprises 13 residues. Trimming took 4 bases from V and 5 from J, leaving 14 bases between them. CDR1 and CDR2 (germline): GTSNPN, SVGIG (reference sequence). The CDR3 region has the DNA TGTGCCTGGAACGTCAGGGTCTCGGAGACCCAGTACTTC. It is translated as CAWNVRVSETQYF.

This clonotype was detected only a few times. This rearrangement joins TRBV5-1 to TRBJ1-1, with a weak D call TRBD1 (5 bases). V was shortened by 6 bases and J by 4 bases, with 13 bases between the two germline ends. CDR1 and CDR2 from the germline V gene are SGHRS and YFSETQ. CDR3 length equals 13 residues. The CDR3 region is CASTGPGFTEAFF. Written as DNA, the CDR3 is TGCGCCAGCACCGGTCCAGGGTTCACTGAAGCTTTCTTT.

At least ten counts were recorded for this clonotype. The chain joins TRBV5-1 to TRBJ1-2; no firm D call. The germline V and J ends were trimmed by 4 bases and 2 bases, with 18 bases remaining between them. The germline gives CDR1 SGHRS, CDR2 YFSETQ. This CDR3 spans 16 amino acids. The CDR3 sequence is CASSPSGGQVNYGYTF. The CDR3 coding sequence is TGCGCCAGCAGCCCGTCAGGTGGGCAGGTGAACTATGGCTACACCTTC.

The V and J genes are TRBV30 and TRBJ1-1; TRBD1 agrees at 9 bases. CDR1 GTSNPN and CDR2 SVGIG come from the germline V gene (reference sequence). With V trimmed by 7 bases and J by 4 bases, 10 bases remained unmatched. The CDR3 covers 14 residues. CDR3 in amino acids: CALGQGRMSTEAFF. DNA for the CDR3: TGTGCCTTGGGACAGGGCCGGATGAGCACTGAAGCTTTCTTT.

This clonotype was seen ten or more times. This rearrangement joins TRBV27 to TRBJ2-5, with D unresolved. This CDR3 contains 15 residues. CDR1 and CDR2 (germline): MNHEY, SMNVEV (reference sequence). Trimming left V 4 bases short and J 5 bases short, with 17 bases between. The CDR3 sequence is CASSSSLGGVETQYF. The CDR3 DNA sequence: TGTGCCAGCAGTTCCTCCCTGGGTGGGGTCGAGACCCAGTACTTC.

About this clonotype: The junction does not match germline at one end; this may be a read error. The chain combines TRBV5-1 with TRBJ2-4, with D perhaps matching TRBD1 (5 bases). The DNA end is more similar to TRBJ2-7, so the J call may be wrong. CDR1 and CDR2 (germline): SGHRS, YFSETQ. The CDR3 spans 13 residues. The CDR3 coding sequence is TGCGCCAACAGCTTCGGACATGGCTACGAGCAGTACTTC. Protein: CANSFGHGYEQYF.

This clonotype occurred a few times. The chain is built from TRBV20-1 and TRBJ2-3; no clear D gene. Germline V gene data show CDR1 as DFQATT and CDR2 as SNEGSKA (reference sequence). Deletions cut 1 base from V and 2 bases from J, with 10 bases between. The CDR3 has 14 residues. CDR3 loop: CSARAGLNTDTQYF. The CDR3 nucleotides are TGCAGTGCTAGAGCCGGCCTAAACACAGATACGCAGTATTTT.